The 16 T cell receptor beta chains below come from one sample, sequenced in a study of T cells after yellow fever vaccination. TCRdb passed the 5' RACE reads through MiXCR, listing each CDR3 protein once. The sample includes about 350,000 distinct CDR3 sequences, 4.1% of them seen just once. The source material was PBMCs, sampled 5 days after the yellow fever booster vaccination. The receptors were gathered from a man aged 18 to 29 who received the YFV17D yellow fever vaccine.

This clonotype was counted many times. This chain connects TRBV20-1 to TRBJ1-1; tentative D call: TRBD1 (5 bases). This CDR3 is built from 14 residues. V lost 3 bases to trimming and J lost 10 bases, with 21 bases between them. Germline V CDR1 and CDR2: DFQATT, SNEGSKA (reference sequence). The CDR3 loop is CSARGGEGSLVAFF. CDR3 nucleotide sequence: TGCAGTGCTAGGGGGGGTGAGGGCTCCCTAGTAGCTTTCTTT.

This clonotype has just a few counts. The V and J genes are TRBV18 and TRBJ2-1, with 9 nucleotides matching TRBD2. CDR3 length: 17 residues. CDR1 is KGHSH and CDR2 is LQKENI in the germline V gene. Trimming cost V 6 bases and J 2 bases; bases outside gene matches: 11. CDR3 in amino acids: CASSPSVIAGAYNEQFF. The CDR3 nucleotides are TGTGCCAGCTCCCCCTCTGTGATAGCGGGGGCCTACAATGAGCAGTTCTTC.

In this sample, this clonotype turned up many times. The chain links TRBV20-1 to TRBJ2-1; 15 nucleotides line up with TRBD2. Looked up from germline, CDR1 is DFQATT and CDR2 is SNEGSKA (reference sequence). The J segment lost 3 bases and the V segment lost 7 bases, leaving 7 bases of the junction unmatched. The CDR3 covers 16 residues. The CDR3 is CSVPGLAGGLYNEQFF. Here the CDR3 DNA reads TGCAGTGTCCCAGGACTAGCGGGGGGGCTCTACAATGAGCAGTTCTTC.

This chain uses TRBV3-1 with TRBJ1-4; no definite D call. Germline CDR1 LGHDT, CDR2 YNNKEL (reference sequence). V was trimmed by 0 bases and J by 2 bases, leaving 4 bases between them. The CDR3 sequence is 14 residues long. The CDR3 nucleotides are TGTGCCAGCAGCCAAGATGACACTAATGAAAAACTGTTTTTT. This gives the protein CASSQDDTNEKLFF. The variable domain in full, with the rest retrieved from reference TRBV3-1 and TRBJ1-4, is DTAVSQTPKYLVTQMGNDKSIKCEQNLGHDTMYWYKQDSKKFLKIMFSYNNKELIINETVPNRFSPKSPDKAHLNLHINSLELGDSAVYFCASSQDDTNEKLFFGSGTQLSVL.

This clonotype has a handful of counts. The chain uses TRBV27 and TRBJ2-5; D is perhaps TRBD2 (7 bases). Germline V gene data show CDR1 as MNHEY and CDR2 as SMNVEV (reference sequence). CDR3 length equals 14 residues. V was trimmed by 4 bases and J by 5 bases, leaving 14 bases between them. CDR3 residues: CASSSPGEGETQYF. The CDR3 nucleotides read TGTGCCAGCAGTTCCCCAGGGGAGGGGGAGACCCAGTACTTC.

This chain joins TRBV7-2 and TRBJ2-2, with D uncertain. This CDR3 region has 14 residues. The germline CDR1 and CDR2 sequences are SGHTA and FQGNSA. The V end was cut by 4 bases, the J end by 5 bases, with 11 bases between. CDR3 protein: CASSSAMRTGELFF. The CDR3 DNA reads TGTGCCAGCAGCTCCGCTATGAGAACCGGGGAGCTGTTTTTT.

This clonotype was recorded many times. The J gene is TRBJ1-1, the V gene TRBV5-1; 9 positions agree with TRBD1. The V gene's germline CDR1 is SGHRS and CDR2 YFSETQ. Trimming took 4 bases from V and 5 from J; bases not matched to a gene: 6. The CDR3 totals 14 residues. CDR3 in amino acids: CASSGTGGGTEAFF. As DNA, the CDR3 is TGCGCCAGCAGCGGCACAGGGGGCGGGACTGAAGCTTTCTTT.

This clonotype was observed a few times. The V and J genes are TRBV27 and TRBJ2-3; perhaps TRBD1 as D (5 bases). CDR1 is MNHEY and CDR2 is SMNVEV in the germline V gene (reference sequence). Trimming removed 6 bases at V and 0 bases at J, with 16 bases between. CDR3 length: 16 amino acids. The CDR3 nucleotides read TGTGCCAGCAGCCGCCGACAGCAAAGAAGCACAGATACGCAGTATTTT. It translates to CASSRRQQRSTDTQYF.

This clonotype was detected a few times. V is TRBV6-1 and J is TRBJ1-5; D ambiguous. Germline V gene lookup returns CDR1 MNHNS and CDR2 SASEGT. There are 15 residues in the CDR3. V dropped 3 bases and J dropped 1 base, with 10 bases sitting between them. This CDR3 reads CASSEGIGSNQPQHF. In DNA, the CDR3 is TGTGCCAGCAGTGAGGGAATTGGGAGCAATCAGCCCCAGCATTTT.

J is TRBJ2-1 and V is TRBV7-2; D might be TRBD1 or TRBD2, each matching 5 bases. CDR1 SGHTA and CDR2 FQGNSA come from the germline V gene. CDR3 length: 16 amino acids. V was trimmed by 2 bases and J by 0 bases, leaving 11 bases between them. The CDR3: CASSLMGVSSYNEQFF. The CDR3 coding sequence is TGTGCCAGCAGCTTAATGGGGGTAAGCTCCTACAATGAGCAGTTCTTC.

V is TRBV7-2 and J is TRBJ1-5; TRBD1 matches at 7 bases. Unmatched junction bases numbered 5, after V lost 5 bases and J lost 1 base. From germline, CDR1 is SGHTA and CDR2 FQGNSA. This CDR3 is built from 15 residues. The CDR3 region is CASSVWDSSNQPQHF. In DNA form, the CDR3 reads TGTGCCAGCAGCGTCTGGGACAGCAGCAATCAGCCCCAGCATTTT.

This clonotype came up a few times. The chain is built from TRBV5-1 and TRBJ2-5, with D possibly being TRBD1 (6 bases). Germline V gene lookup returns CDR1 SGHRS and CDR2 YFSETQ. Deletions cut 3 bases from V and 0 bases from J, with 15 bases between. The CDR3 totals 16 residues. In DNA form, the CDR3 reads TGCGCCAGCAGCTACCCGGACAGATCGTACCAAGAGACCCAGTACTTC. Its translation: CASSYPDRSYQETQYF.

This clonotype was recorded many times. The gene calls are TRBV10-3 and TRBJ2-1, with 7 bases fitting TRBD1. CDR3 length equals 18 residues. Germline CDR1 reads ENHRY; CDR2 reads SYGVKD. J lost 6 bases, V lost 5 bases, and 19 bases had no gene match. CDR3 bases: TGTGCCATCAGTACACATTTCCGTGGGACAGCAGGCCCCAATGAGCAGTTCTTC. Amino acid sequence: CAISTHFRGTAGPNEQFF.

This clonotype was counted only a few times. This chain connects TRBV15 to TRBJ2-1; 9 positions agree with TRBD1. CDR3 length: 17 amino acids. The junction had 11 bases not matched to a gene; V was cut back by 3 bases and J by 5 bases. Germline V lookup: CDR1 LNHNV, CDR2 YYDKDF (reference sequence). This CDR3 is CATSRAAGTGINNEQFF. CDR3 nucleotides: TGTGCCACCAGCAGGGCAGCCGGGACAGGGATAAACAATGAGCAGTTCTTC.

Many counts were recorded for this clonotype. The rearrangement joins TRBV25-1 to TRBJ2-5; a weak D match, TRBD1 (6 bases). The CDR3 is 13 amino acids. Trimming removed 5 bases from V and 4 bases from J, with 11 bases in between. The V gene's germline CDR1 is MGHDK and CDR2 SYGVNS. This chain's CDR3 is CASSRMGAETQYF. DNA of the CDR3: TGTGCCAGCAGTCGTATGGGGGCAGAGACCCAGTACTTC.

This chain uses TRBV7-2 with TRBJ1-1; TRBD1 matches 7 bases. Germline lookup yields CDR1 SGHTA and CDR2 FQGNSA. V dropped 9 bases and J dropped 2; count of bases not matched to a gene: 6. The CDR3 covers 13 residues. The CDR3 DNA sequence: TGTGCCAGTCACCGGGACAGCAACACTGAAGCTTTCTTT. Its protein is CASHRDSNTEAFF.